Sequencing of this T cell receptor beta chain was carried out in a study of T cell responses to AZD1222 COVID-19 vaccine. The assay was immunoSEQ multiplex PCR, and TCRdb's table has in-frame clones only and misses some. The sample contains approximately 75,000 clones, around 86% of which appear only once. Whole-study results and caveats: A mostly white British donor set with more females was recruited, and clonal diversity was possibly underestimated. Repertoires were sampled only after the peak T cell response.

Of note for this clone: The target antigen is unknown.

Trimming took off 5 bases at V and 5 bases at J, with 9 bases between the two ends. The germline V gene has CDR1 SGHAT and CDR2 FQNNGV. The CDR3 has 12 residues. Samples with a second dose at about 4 or about 12 weeks were pooled together. The sequencing used peripheral blood, collected 28 days after the second AZD1222 dose. The sequence came from an adult who received the AZD1222 COVID-19 vaccine. The genes are TRBV11-2 and TRBJ2-5; D not resolved. The CDR3 nucleotides are TGTGCCAGCAGCCCCACCGCTGAGACCCAGTACTTC. Translation: CASSPTAETQYF.